The entry below gives a single TCR beta chain sequence along with its context. Its antigen is not known. This sample stems from a study of vaccination and CD4 T cells after COVID-19. Study information: Convalescent donors totaled six males and four females, including two who were Hispanic.

Treatment here: approximately nine-day PBMC culture with coronavirus spike peptide pools or control peptides (ViraFEST assay). V lost 4 bases, J lost 3 bases, and 6 bases stayed unmatched. The germline V gene has CDR1 MDHEN and CDR2 SYDVKM. The CDR3 loop spans 15 amino acids. With the Oncomine TCR Beta short-read assay, DNA from cultured CD4+ T cells was sequenced. Investigators isolated genomic DNA from cultured CD4+ T cells. One entry per CDR3 protein, called by TCRdb with MiXCR from the PCR reads. Counted here are about 21,000 distinct CDR3 sequences, 60% to 75% occurring once; the ten biggest clones make up roughly 8.8%.

Sequenced sample: CD4+ T cells from blood, cultured in vitro. The chain joins TRBV28 to TRBJ1-2; 9 nucleotides align to TRBD1. This receptor was obtained from a human donor who had recovered from COVID-19. The CDR3 region is CASSSQTGGYYGYTF. The DNA for the CDR3 is TGTGCCAGCAGTTCCCAGACAGGGGGATACTATGGCTACACCTTC.